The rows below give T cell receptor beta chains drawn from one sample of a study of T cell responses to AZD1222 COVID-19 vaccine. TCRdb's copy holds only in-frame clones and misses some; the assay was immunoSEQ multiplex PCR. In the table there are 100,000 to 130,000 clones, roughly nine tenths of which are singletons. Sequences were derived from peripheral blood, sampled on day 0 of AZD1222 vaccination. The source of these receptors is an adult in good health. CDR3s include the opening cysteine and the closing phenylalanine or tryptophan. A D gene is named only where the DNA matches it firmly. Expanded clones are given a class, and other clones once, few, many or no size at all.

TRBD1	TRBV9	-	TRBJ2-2	CASSVSRRDRERATGELFF	TGTGCCAGCAGCGTCTCAAGAAGGGACAGGGAAAGAGCCACCGGGGAGCTGTTTTTT
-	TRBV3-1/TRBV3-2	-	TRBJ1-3	CASSQAGLGNTIYF	TGTGCCAGCAGCCAAGCAGGACTTGGAAACACCATATATTTT
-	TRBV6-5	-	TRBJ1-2	CASSYGINYGYTF	TGTGCCAGCAGTTACGGGATTAACTATGGCTACACCTTC
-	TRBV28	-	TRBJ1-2	CASSLHYRGRGTYGYTF	TGTGCCAGCAGCCTGCATTATCGGGGGCGGGGGACCTATGGCTACACCTTC
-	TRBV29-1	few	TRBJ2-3	CSVEASGTTQYF	TGCAGCGTTGAAGCGTCGGGGACTACGCAGTATTTT
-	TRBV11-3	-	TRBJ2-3	CASSLAGGRNTQYF	TGTGCCAGCAGCTTAGCTGGGGGCAGAAATACGCAGTATTTT
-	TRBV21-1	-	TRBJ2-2	CASSKCQGDTGELFF	TGTGCCAGCAGCAAGTGCCAGGGTGACACCGGGGAGCTGTTTTTT
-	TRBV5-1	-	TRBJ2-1	CASSLDPGSSYNEQFF	TGCGCCAGCAGCTTGGATCCGGGGAGCTCCTACAATGAGCAGTTCTTC
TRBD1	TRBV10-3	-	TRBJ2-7	CAISESRTGEKYEQYF	TGTGCCATCAGTGAGTCTCGGACAGGGGAAAAGTACGAGCAGTACTTC
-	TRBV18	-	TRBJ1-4	CASSPTGQGRPTNEKLFF	TGTGCCAGCTCACCAACGGGGCAGGGCCGGCCGACTAATGAAAAACTGTTTTTT
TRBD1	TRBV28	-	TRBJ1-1	CASSLPGGAETEAFF	TGTGCCAGCAGTTTACCAGGGGGCGCGGAGACTGAAGCTTTCTTT
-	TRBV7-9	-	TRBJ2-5	CASSLGPGGTQYF	TGTGCCAGCAGCTTAGGACCAGGCGGGACCCAGTACTTC
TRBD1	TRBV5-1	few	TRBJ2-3	CASSLGDRGLLSTDTQYF	TGCGCCAGCAGCTTGGGGGACAGGGGGTTGTTAAGCACAGATACGCAGTATTTT
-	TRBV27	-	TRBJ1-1	CASSLSTGMNTEAFF	TGTGCCAGCAGTTTATCGACAGGAATGAACACTGAAGCTTTCTTT
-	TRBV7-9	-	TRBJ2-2	CASRSERRPNTGELFF	TGTGCCAGCAGATCAGAGAGGAGACCCAACACCGGGGAGCTGTTTTTT
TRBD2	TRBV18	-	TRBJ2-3	CASSPGLADSTDTQYF	TGTGCCAGCTCACCGGGACTAGCGGACAGCACAGATACGCAGTATTTT
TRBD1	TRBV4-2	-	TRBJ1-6	CASSRQGQINSPLHF	TGTGCCAGCAGCCGCCAGGGACAGATTAATTCACCCCTCCACTTT
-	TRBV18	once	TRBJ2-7	CASSPGNSYEQYF	TGTGCCAGCTCACCGGGCAACTCCTACGAGCAGTACTTC
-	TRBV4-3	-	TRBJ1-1	CASSQGTGITEAFF	TGCGCCAGCAGCCAAGGTACAGGGATTACTGAAGCTTTCTTT
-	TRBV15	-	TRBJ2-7	CATSRDRVSSYEQYF	TGTGCCACCAGCAGAGATCGAGTCAGTTCCTACGAGCAGTACTTC
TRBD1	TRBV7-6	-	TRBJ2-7	CASSSTQGGGEQYF	TGTGCCAGCAGCTCCACTCAAGGGGGCGGGGAGCAGTACTTC
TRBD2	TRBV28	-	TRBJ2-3	CASPPNSGRLSSTDTQYF	TGTGCCAGCCCCCCCAATAGCGGGAGGTTGTCTAGCACAGATACGCAGTATTTT
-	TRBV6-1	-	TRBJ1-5	CASSEGGRDNQPQHF	TGTGCCAGCAGTGAAGGGGGCAGGGACAATCAGCCCCAGCATTTT
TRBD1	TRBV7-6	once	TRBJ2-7	CASSLGTGGSYEQYF	TGTGCCAGCAGCTTAGGGACAGGGGGCTCCTACGAGCAGTACTTC
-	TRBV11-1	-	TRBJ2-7	CASSPRTGLEQYF	TGTGCCAGCAGCCCCCGGACCGGGCTCGAGCAGTACTTC
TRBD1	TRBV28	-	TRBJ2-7	CASVPGQGYYEQYF	TGTGCCAGCGTTCCGGGACAGGGGTACTACGAGCAGTACTTC
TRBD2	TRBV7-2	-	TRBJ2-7	CASSLGLAEGYEQYF	TGTGCCAGCAGCTTAGGGCTAGCGGAGGGATACGAGCAGTACTTC
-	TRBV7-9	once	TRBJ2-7	CASSLAVDYEQYF	TGTGCCAGCAGCTTAGCGGTAGACTACGAGCAGTACTTC
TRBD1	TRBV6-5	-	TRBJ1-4	CASSYQTGGTNEKLFF	TGTGCCAGCAGTTACCAGACAGGGGGCACTAATGAAAAACTGTTTTTT
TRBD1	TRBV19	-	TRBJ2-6	CASSVRQGALGANVLTF	TGTGCCAGTAGTGTAAGGCAGGGGGCGCTTGGGGCCAACGTCCTGACTTTC
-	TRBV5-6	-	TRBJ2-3	CASSFGPQSTDTQYF	TGTGCCAGCAGCTTCGGCCCGCAAAGCACAGATACGCAGTATTTT
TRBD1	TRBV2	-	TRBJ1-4	CASSLRQGAANEKLFF	TGTGCCAGCAGTCTTCGACAGGGGGCGGCTAATGAAAAACTGTTTTTT
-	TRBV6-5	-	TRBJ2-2	CASTRGTGELFF	TGTGCCAGCACTAGGGGAACCGGGGAGCTGTTTTTT
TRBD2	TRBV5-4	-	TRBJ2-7	CASSSRTSSVYEQYF	TGTGCCAGCAGCTCCCGGACTAGCTCAGTGTACGAGCAGTACTTC
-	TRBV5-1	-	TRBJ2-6	CASSSTSPLSSGANVLTF	TGCGCCAGCAGCTCTACTAGTCCCCTCAGCTCTGGGGCCAACGTCCTGACTTTC
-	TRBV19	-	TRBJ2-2	CASSNPWRRVNTGELFF	TGTGCCAGTAGTAACCCGTGGCGCAGGGTAAACACCGGGGAGCTGTTTTTT
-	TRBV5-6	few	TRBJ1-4	CASSLWVTGGNEKLFF	TGTGCCAGCAGCCTATGGGTGACAGGTGGTAATGAAAAACTGTTTTTT
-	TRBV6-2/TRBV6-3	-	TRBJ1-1	CASSYSGGGTEAFF	TGTGCCAGCAGTTACTCGGGGGGAGGTACTGAAGCTTTCTTT